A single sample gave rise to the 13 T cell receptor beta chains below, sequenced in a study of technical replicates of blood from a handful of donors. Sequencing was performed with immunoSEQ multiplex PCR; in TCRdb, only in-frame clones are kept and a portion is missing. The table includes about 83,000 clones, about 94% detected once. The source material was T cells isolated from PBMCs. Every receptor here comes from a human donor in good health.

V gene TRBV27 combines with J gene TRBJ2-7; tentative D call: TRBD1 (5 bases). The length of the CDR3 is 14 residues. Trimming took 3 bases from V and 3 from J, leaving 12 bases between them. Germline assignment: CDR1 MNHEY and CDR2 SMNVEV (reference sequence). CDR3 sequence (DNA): TGTGCCAGCAGTTTGGGGCGGTTAGGCTACGAGCAGTACTTC. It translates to CASSLGRLGYEQYF.

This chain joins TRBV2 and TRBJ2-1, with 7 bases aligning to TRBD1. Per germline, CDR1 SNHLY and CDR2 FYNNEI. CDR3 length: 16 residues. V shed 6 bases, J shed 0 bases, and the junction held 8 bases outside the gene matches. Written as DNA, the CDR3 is TGTGCCAGCAGAGGGGACAGACAGAGCTCCTACAATGAGCAGTTCTTC. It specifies CASRGDRQSSYNEQFF. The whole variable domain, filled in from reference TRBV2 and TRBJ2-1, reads EPEVTQTPSHQVTQMGQEVILRCVPISNHLYFYWYRQILGQKVEFLVSFYNNEISEKSEIFDDQFSVERPDGSNFTLKIRSTKLEDSAMYFCASRGDRQSSYNEQFFGPGTRLTVL.

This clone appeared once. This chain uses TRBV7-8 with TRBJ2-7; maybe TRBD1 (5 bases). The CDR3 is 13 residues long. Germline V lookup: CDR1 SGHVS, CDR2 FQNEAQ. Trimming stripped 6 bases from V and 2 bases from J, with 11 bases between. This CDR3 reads CASSPGSPYEQYF. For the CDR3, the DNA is TGTGCCAGCAGTCCAGGGTCTCCCTACGAGCAGTACTTC.

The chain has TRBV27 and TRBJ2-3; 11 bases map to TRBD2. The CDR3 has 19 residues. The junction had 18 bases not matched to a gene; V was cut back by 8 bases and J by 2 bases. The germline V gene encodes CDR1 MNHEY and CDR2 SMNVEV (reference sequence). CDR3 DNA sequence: TGTGCCAGCTCACCGCTTGGGGGTAGCGGGAGGGAATACACAGATACGCAGTATTTT. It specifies CASSPLGGSGREYTDTQYF.

CDR3 in DNA: TGTGCCAGCAGTCTATCCGGGGCCTACGAGCAGTACTTC. Translating it yields CASSLSGAYEQYF. The genes are TRBV25-1 and TRBJ2-7; D may be TRBD2 (5 bases). The germline CDR1 and CDR2 sequences are MGHDK and SYGVNS. Trimming removed 5 bases from V and 2 bases from J, with 10 bases in between. CDR3 length: 13 residues.

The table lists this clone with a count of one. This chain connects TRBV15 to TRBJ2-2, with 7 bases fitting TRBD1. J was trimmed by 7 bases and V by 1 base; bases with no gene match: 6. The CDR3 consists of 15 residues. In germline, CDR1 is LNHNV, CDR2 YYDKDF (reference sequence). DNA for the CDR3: TGTGCCACCAGCAGAGTCGGGCAGGGGGTCGGGGAGCTGTTTTTT. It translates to CATSRVGQGVGELFF.

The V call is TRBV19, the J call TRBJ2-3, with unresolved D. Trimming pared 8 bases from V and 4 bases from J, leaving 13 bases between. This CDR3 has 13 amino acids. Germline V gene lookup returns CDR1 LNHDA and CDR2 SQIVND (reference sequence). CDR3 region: CASQFTVSDTQYF. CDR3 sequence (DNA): TGTGCCAGTCAATTCACTGTATCAGATACGCAGTATTTT.

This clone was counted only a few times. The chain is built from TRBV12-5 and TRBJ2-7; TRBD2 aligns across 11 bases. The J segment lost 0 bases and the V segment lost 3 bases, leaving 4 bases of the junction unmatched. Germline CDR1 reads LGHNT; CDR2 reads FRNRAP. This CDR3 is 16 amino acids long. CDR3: CASGFPLAGGSYEQYF. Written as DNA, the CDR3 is TGTGCTAGTGGTTTCCCTCTAGCGGGAGGCTCCTACGAGCAGTACTTC. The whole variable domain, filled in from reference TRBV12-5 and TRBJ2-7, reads DARVTQTPRHKVTEMGQEVTMRCQPILGHNTVFWYRQTMMQGLELLAYFRNRAPLDDSGMPKDRFSAEMPDATLATLKIQPSEPRDSAVYFCASGFPLAGGSYEQYFGPGTRLTVT.

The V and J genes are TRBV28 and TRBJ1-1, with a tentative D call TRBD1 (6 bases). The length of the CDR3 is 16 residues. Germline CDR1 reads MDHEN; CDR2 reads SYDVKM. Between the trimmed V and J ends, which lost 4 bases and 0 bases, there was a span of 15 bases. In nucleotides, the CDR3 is TGTGCCAGCAGTTCCCCCGGGACAACTATGAACACTGAAGCTTTCTTT. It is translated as CASSSPGTTMNTEAFF. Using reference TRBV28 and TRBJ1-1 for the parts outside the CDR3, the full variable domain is DVKVTQSSRYLVKRTGEKVFLECVQDMDHENMFWYRQDPGLGLRLIYFSYDVKMKEKGDIPEGYSVSREKKERFSLILESASTNQTSMYLCASSSPGTTMNTEAFFGQGTRLTVV.

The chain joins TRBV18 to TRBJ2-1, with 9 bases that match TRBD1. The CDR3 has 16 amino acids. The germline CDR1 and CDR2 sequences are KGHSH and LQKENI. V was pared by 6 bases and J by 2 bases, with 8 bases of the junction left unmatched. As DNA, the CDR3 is TGTGCCAGCTCCCTACCCAGGACAGGGGCCTACAATGAGCAGTTCTTC. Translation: CASSLPRTGAYNEQFF.

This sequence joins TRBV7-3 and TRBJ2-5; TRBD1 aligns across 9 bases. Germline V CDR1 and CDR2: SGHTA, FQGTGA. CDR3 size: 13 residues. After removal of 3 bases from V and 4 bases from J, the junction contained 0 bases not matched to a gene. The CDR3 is CASSLTGGETQYF. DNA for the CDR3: TGTGCCAGCAGCTTGACAGGGGGAGAGACCCAGTACTTC. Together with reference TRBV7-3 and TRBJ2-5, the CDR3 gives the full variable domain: GAGVSQTPSNKVTEKGKYVELRCDPISGHTALYWYRQSLGQGPEFLIYFQGTGAADDSGLPNDRFFAVRPEGSVSTLKIQRTERGDSAVYLCASSLTGGETQYFGPGTRLLVL.

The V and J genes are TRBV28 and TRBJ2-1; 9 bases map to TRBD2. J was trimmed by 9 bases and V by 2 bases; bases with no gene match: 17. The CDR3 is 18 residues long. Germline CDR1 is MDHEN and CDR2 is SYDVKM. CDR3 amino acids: CASSLSKSSGAILREQFF. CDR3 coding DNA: TGTGCCAGCAGTTTAAGCAAATCTAGCGGGGCCATTCTACGTGAGCAGTTCTTC.

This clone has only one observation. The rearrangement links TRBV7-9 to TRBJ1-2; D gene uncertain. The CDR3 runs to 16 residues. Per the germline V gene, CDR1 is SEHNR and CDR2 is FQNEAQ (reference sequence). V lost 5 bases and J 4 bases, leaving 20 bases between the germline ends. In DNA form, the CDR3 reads TGTGCCAGCAGCCCCAGCGGCAGAGCGAAGGTCTATGGCTACACCTTC. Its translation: CASSPSGRAKVYGYTF. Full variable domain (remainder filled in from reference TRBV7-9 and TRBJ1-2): DTGVSQNPRHKITKRGQNVTFRCDPISEHNRLYWYRQTLGQGPEFLTYFQNEAQLEKSRLLSDRFSAERPKGSFSTLEIQRTEQGDSAMYLCASSPSGRAKVYGYTFGSGTRLTVV.